This TCR beta chain is from a study of T cells in Graves' hyperthyroidism and ophthalmopathy. Findings and limits, study-wide: Separation of ophthalmopathy from stable hyperthyroidism was achieved by a 13 V-J model. Researchers found most expanded thyroid clonotypes above 0.001 in blood as well.

A few counts support this clonotype. The antigen is not known. A much larger clone differs by one base, so this may be a read error. It was RNA transcripts that yielded the amplified TCR beta CDR3 regions. The HTBI primer set served for first-round RT-PCR of the TCR CDR3. TCRdb processed the multiplex PCR reads anew with MiXCR; each CDR3 protein has one entry. The sample has under 300,000 distinct CDR3 sequences; 15% are singletons. Any symptoms of ophthalmopathy came after the first hyperthyroidism diagnosis, from which the blood sample dates. This CDR3 region has 16 residues. This receptor was obtained from a woman aged 45-59 years with Graves' hyperthyroidism that later progressed to Graves' ophthalmopathy. The rearrangement links TRBV12-3 or TRBV12-4 to TRBJ2-1; 12 bases fit TRBD2. Material for sequencing was blood. The CDR3 loop is CVSSKTSGRPYNEQFF. The DNA for the CDR3 is TGTGTCAGCAGTAAGACTAGCGGGAGACCCTACAATGAGCAGTTCTTC.